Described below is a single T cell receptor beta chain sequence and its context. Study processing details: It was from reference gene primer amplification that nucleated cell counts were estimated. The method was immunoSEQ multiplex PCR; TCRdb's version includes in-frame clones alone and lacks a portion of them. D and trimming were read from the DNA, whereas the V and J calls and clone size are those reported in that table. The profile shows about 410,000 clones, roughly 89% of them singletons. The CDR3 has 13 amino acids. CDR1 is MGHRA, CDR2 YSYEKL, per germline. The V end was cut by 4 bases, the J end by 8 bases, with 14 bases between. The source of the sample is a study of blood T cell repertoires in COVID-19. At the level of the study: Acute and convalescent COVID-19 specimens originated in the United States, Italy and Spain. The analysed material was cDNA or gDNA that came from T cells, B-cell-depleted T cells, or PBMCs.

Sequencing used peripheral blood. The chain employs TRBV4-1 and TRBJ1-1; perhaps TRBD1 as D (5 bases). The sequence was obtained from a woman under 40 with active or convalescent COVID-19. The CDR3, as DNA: TGCGCCAGCAGCCGCAGGGAAGTCGGGGAAGCTTTCTTT. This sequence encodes CASSRREVGEAFF.